The rows below give T cell receptor beta chains drawn from one sample of a study of blood T cell repertoires in COVID-19. Profiled with immunoSEQ multiplex PCR; TCRdb holds only in-frame clones, not every one. The sample records some 300,000 clones, 80% to 90% being singletons. The sample was peripheral blood. Receptors were obtained from a woman in her 70s with COVID-19, enrolled during active disease. CDR3s include the opening cysteine and the closing phenylalanine or tryptophan. The D gene is left open where the match is weak. The listing skips clone size in some rows; elsewhere it reads once, few, many or a size class.

clone size,D gene,V gene,J gene,CDR3 DNA,CDR3 protein
-,TRBD1,TRBV5-1,TRBJ2-7,TGCGCCAGCAGCTTACTACCGGGACAGGGCTACGAGCAGTACTTC,CASSLLPGQGYEQYF
-,TRBD2,TRBV24-1,TRBJ2-2,TGTGCCACCAGTGATTTCGTCGGGGGGGCGGGTAGCACCGGGGAGCTGTTTTTT,CATSDFVGGAGSTGELFF
-,TRBD1,TRBV24-1,TRBJ2-5,TGTGCCACCAGTGATCCTGGTGACAGGGGCCAAGAGACCCAGTACTTC,CATSDPGDRGQETQYF
-,TRBD1,TRBV6-5,TRBJ2-7,TGTGCCAGCACCCACAGGGGGCTTAGCGAGCAGTACTTC,CASTHRGLSEQYF
-,-,TRBV6-5,TRBJ1-6,TGTGCCAGCGGAAGGGCGGGGAGTGATTCACCCCTCCACTTT,CASGRAGSDSPLHF
-,TRBD1,TRBV5-1,TRBJ1-3,TGCGCCAGCAGCCTAACAGGGGAGCGAAACACCATATATTTT,CASSLTGERNTIYF
-,TRBD1,TRBV25-1,TRBJ1-6,TGTGCCAGCAGTGAGGACAGGGGCCATATTAATTCACCCCTCCACTTT,CASSEDRGHINSPLHF
-,-,TRBV5-1,TRBJ2-7,TGCGCCAGCAGCTTGGTAACGAGAACGGCGACACCCTACGAGCAGTACTTC,CASSLVTRTATPYEQYF
-,-,TRBV28,TRBJ2-3,TGTGCCAGCAGTTTATGGGGGGCGGTGGATACGCAGTATTTT,CASSLWGAVDTQYF
-,TRBD1,TRBV3-1/TRBV3-2,TRBJ1-2,TGTGCCAGCAGTCCGGACAGGGGTAACTATGGCTACACCTTC,CASSPDRGNYGYTF
-,-,TRBV5-4,TRBJ2-7,TGTGCCAGCAGCCTTAGGACATCCCTCGAGCAGTACTTC,CASSLRTSLEQYF
-,-,TRBV27,TRBJ2-1,TGTGCCAGCAGTTTAGGGACAAGCGCCTACAATGAGCAGTTCTTC,CASSLGTSAYNEQFF
-,TRBD1,TRBV14,TRBJ2-7,TGTGCCAGCAGCCCCGGGACAGGGGTTCGGAGCGAGCAGTACTTC,CASSPGTGVRSEQYF
once,-,TRBV4-1,TRBJ2-1,TGCGCCAGCAGCCTATTTGGGGGGATCGACAATGAGCAGTTCTTC,CASSLFGGIDNEQFF
-,-,TRBV10-3,TRBJ1-2,TGTGCCATCATGGCAGGGGACTATGGCTACACCTTC,CAIMAGDYGYTF
-,-,TRBV19,TRBJ1-3,TGTGCCAGTAGTGTCCGACAGGAGTACTCTGGAAACACCATATATTTT,CASSVRQEYSGNTIYF
-,TRBD2,TRBV19,TRBJ2-5,TGTGCCAGTAGTTCTCTAGCGGGAGAGACCCAGTACTTC,CASSSLAGETQYF
few,TRBD1,TRBV6-2/TRBV6-3,TRBJ1-5,TGTGCCAGCAGTTACGGGCGGGACAGGGGGAAGCCCCAGCATTTT,CASSYGRDRGKPQHF
-,TRBD2,TRBV6-5,TRBJ2-7,TGTGCCAGCAGTCGGTTCGGGCGGGGGTACGAGCAGTACTTC,CASSRFGRGYEQYF
once,TRBD2,TRBV5-8,TRBJ2-1,TGTGCCAGCGGACTACAATCGGGGGGGAGTGAGCAGTTCTTC,CASGLQSGGSEQFF
-,-,TRBV25-1,TRBJ1-4,TGTGCCAGCTCTCGGGGGGTAGGGGAAAAACTGTTTTTT,CASSRGVGEKLFF
-,TRBD1,TRBV10-3,TRBJ2-1,TGTGCCATCAGTACCCGGGACAGAAACTACAATGAGCAGTTCTTC,CAISTRDRNYNEQFF
-,TRBD1,TRBV9,TRBJ1-4,TGTGCCAGCAGCCCCACCCCAGGGGGCTTGGAAAAACTGTTTTTT,CASSPTPGGLEKLFF
once,TRBD2,TRBV27,TRBJ2-2,TGTGCCAGCAGTTGGGACCGGGGGGAGCCGAACACCGGGGAGCTGTTTTTT,CASSWDRGEPNTGELFF
-,-,TRBV9,TRBJ2-2,TGTGCCAGCATAGGCGGAGACACCGGGGAGCTGTTTTTT,CASIGGDTGELFF
once,-,TRBV27,TRBJ1-1,TGTGCCAGCAGTTGGGGGGGCAAGGGGACTGAAGCTTTCTTT,CASSWGGKGTEAFF
-,-,TRBV11-2,TRBJ2-5,TGTGCCAGCAGCTTAGACAGACAAGAGACCCAGTACTTC,CASSLDRQETQYF
-,-,TRBV7-8,TRBJ1-2,TGTGCCAGCAGCCCCGGGTGGGGGGACTACACCTTC,CASSPGWGDYTF
-,-,TRBV10-3,TRBJ1-2,TGTGCCATCAGTGAGTCGAGGGGGGGTTACGACCGCTACACCTTC,CAISESRGGYDRYTF
-,-,TRBV19,TRBJ1-1,TGTGCCACCTCAGATTACACTGAAGCTTTCTTT,CATSDYTEAFF
-,-,TRBV9,TRBJ1-3,TGTGCCAGCAGCGTAGACGAGAGCTCTGGAAACACCATATATTTT,CASSVDESSGNTIYF
-,TRBD1,TRBV7-2,TRBJ1-3,TGTGCCAGCAGCTTTGGGACAGGTGACTCTGGAAACACCATATATTTT,CASSFGTGDSGNTIYF
-,TRBD2,TRBV7-2,TRBJ2-7,TGTGCCAGCAGCTTAGAAACAGCGGGGGGACTAATCTACGAGCAGTACTTC,CASSLETAGGLIYEQYF
-,-,TRBV6-5,TRBJ2-1,TGTGCCAGCAGTTATGACTTGAGCGTCTATGAGCAGTTCTTC,CASSYDLSVYEQFF
once,-,TRBV10-1,TRBJ1-1,TGCGCCAGCAGAGGAACAGGGTCGGGAACTGAAGCTTTCTTT,CASRGTGSGTEAFF
-,-,TRBV10-3,TRBJ1-1,TGTGCCATCAGTGACAGGGTATCCACTGAAGCTTTCTTT,CAISDRVSTEAFF
once,-,TRBV5-4,TRBJ2-7,TGTGCCAGCAGCTTGGACCAGGGACAACTCTACGAGCAGTACTTC,CASSLDQGQLYEQYF
-,-,TRBV7-9,TRBJ2-6,TGTGCCAGCAGTCAGTCAGGGGCCAACGTCCTGACTTTC,CASSQSGANVLTF
-,-,TRBV6-5,TRBJ2-1,TGTGCCAGCAGTTACTCGGGGAGCTCCTACAATGAGCAGTTCTTC,CASSYSGSSYNEQFF
-,-,TRBV27,TRBJ1-2,TGTGCCAGCAGTGGTACAGGGAACTATGGCTACACCTTC,CASSGTGNYGYTF
-,-,TRBV12-5,TRBJ2-5,TGTGCTAGTGGTTTCAAGCGTTGGACAGACCACCGCCAAGAGACCCAGTACTTC,CASGFKRWTDHRQETQYF
-,-,TRBV27,TRBJ1-6,TGTGCCAGCAGTTACGACAGTGGGGCACCCCTCCACTTT,CASSYDSGAPLHF
-,-,TRBV28,TRBJ2-4,TGTGCCAGCAGTGGTACGGTAGCCAAAAACATTCAGTACTTC,CASSGTVAKNIQYF
-,TRBD1,TRBV30,TRBJ2-7,TGTGCCTCCGACGGACCAGGACAGGGAACTTACGAGCAGTACTTC,CASDGPGQGTYEQYF
few,TRBD1,TRBV9,TRBJ2-2,TGTGCCAGCAGCGTAGGACAGGGCGGGAACACCGGGGAGCTGTTTTTT,CASSVGQGGNTGELFF
-,TRBD2,TRBV12-5,TRBJ2-3,TGTGCTAGTAGGTGGGGGGGGTCAGATACGCAGTATTTT,CASRWGGSDTQYF
-,TRBD2,TRBV7-2,TRBJ2-3,TGTGCCAGCAGCCGGACTAGCGGGACGAGCACAGATACGCAGTATTTT,CASSRTSGTSTDTQYF
-,-,TRBV19,TRBJ1-2,TGTGCCAGTAGCGCCACAGGGATCTATGGCTACACCTTC,CASSATGIYGYTF
-,TRBD2,TRBV9,TRBJ2-1,TGTGCCAGCAGCTTAGGAAGCGGGGGGACTTACAATGAGCAGTTCTTC,CASSLGSGGTYNEQFF
-,-,TRBV29-1,TRBJ1-2,TGCAGCGTTGAATCCGGGACAATGGGGACCTTC,CSVESGTMGTF
-,TRBD2,TRBV6-5,TRBJ2-7,TGTGCCAGCAGTTCTAGCGGGGGATACTCCTACGAGCAGTACTTC,CASSSSGGYSYEQYF
-,-,TRBV2,TRBJ1-2,TGTGCCAGCAGGGCAGGGCTCGTGGGCTACACCTTC,CASRAGLVGYTF
-,TRBD2,TRBV28,TRBJ2-7,TGTGCCAGCAGTTTCGGGGGGTCTTCCTACGAGCAGTACTTC,CASSFGGSSYEQYF
-,TRBD2,TRBV4-1,TRBJ2-7,TGCGCCAGCAGCCAAGAAGGACTAGCCTCCTACGAGCAGTACTTC,CASSQEGLASYEQYF
-,-,TRBV6-4,TRBJ2-1,TGTGCCAGCAGTGGGGGGGACGGCCCTTACAATGAGCAGTTCTTC,CASSGGDGPYNEQFF
-,TRBD2,TRBV4-3,TRBJ2-1,TGCGCCAGCAGCCCCACTAGCGGGGGGAGTGGTGGGCAGTTCTTC,CASSPTSGGSGGQFF
-,-,TRBV7-2,TRBJ1-2,TGTGCCAGCACTTCCGGGCGAGGGTCAGGCTATGGCTACACCTTC,CASTSGRGSGYGYTF
-,-,TRBV9,TRBJ1-1,TGTGCCAGCAGCGTAAGGGAAGGGAGTGGTGAAGCTTTCTTT,CASSVREGSGEAFF
-,-,TRBV27,TRBJ2-3,TGTGCCAGCACCGCAAGAGGGGGGGGCACAGATACGCAGTATTTT,CASTARGGGTDTQYF